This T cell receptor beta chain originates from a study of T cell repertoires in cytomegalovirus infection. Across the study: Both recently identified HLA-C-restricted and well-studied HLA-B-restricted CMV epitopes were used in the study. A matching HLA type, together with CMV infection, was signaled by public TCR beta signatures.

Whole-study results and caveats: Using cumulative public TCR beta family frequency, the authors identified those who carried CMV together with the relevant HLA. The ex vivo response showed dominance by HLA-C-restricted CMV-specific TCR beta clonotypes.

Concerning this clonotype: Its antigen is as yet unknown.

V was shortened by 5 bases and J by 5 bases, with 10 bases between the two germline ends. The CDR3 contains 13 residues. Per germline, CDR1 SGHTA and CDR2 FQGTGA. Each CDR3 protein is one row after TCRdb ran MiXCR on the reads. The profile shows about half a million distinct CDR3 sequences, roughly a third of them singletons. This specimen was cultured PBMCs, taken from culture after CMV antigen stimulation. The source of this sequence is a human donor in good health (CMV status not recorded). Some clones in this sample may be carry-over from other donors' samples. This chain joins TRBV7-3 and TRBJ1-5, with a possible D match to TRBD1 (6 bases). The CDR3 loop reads CASSVDSDQPQHF. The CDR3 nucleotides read TGTGCCAGCAGCGTGGACAGCGATCAGCCCCAGCATTTT.